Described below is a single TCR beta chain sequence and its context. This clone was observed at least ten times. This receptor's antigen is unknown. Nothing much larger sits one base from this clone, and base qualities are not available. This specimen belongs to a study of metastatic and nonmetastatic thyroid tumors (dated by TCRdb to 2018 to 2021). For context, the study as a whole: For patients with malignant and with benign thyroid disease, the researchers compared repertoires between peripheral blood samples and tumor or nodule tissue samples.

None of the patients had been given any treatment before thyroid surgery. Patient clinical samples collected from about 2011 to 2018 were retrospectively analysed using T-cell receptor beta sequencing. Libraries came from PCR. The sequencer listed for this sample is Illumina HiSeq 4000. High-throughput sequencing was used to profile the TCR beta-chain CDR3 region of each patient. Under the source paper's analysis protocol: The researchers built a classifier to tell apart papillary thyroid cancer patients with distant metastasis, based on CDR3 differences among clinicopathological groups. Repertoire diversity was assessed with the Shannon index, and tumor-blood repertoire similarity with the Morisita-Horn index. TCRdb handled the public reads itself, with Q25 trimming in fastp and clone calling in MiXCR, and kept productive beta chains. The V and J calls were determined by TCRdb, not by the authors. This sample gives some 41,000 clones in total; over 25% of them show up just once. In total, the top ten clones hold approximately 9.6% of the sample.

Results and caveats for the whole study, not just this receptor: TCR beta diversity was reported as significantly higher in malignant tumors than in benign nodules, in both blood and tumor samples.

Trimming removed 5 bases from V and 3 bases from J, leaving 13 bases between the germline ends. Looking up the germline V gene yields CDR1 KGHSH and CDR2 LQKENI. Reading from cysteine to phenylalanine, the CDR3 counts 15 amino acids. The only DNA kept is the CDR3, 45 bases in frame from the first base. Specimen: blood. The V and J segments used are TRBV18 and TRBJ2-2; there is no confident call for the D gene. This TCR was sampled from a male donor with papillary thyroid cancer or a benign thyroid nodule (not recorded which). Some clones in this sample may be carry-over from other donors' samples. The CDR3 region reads CASSARRLDTGELFF. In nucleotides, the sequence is TGTGCCAGCTCAGCGAGGCGGCTGGACACCGGGGAGCTGTTTTTT.